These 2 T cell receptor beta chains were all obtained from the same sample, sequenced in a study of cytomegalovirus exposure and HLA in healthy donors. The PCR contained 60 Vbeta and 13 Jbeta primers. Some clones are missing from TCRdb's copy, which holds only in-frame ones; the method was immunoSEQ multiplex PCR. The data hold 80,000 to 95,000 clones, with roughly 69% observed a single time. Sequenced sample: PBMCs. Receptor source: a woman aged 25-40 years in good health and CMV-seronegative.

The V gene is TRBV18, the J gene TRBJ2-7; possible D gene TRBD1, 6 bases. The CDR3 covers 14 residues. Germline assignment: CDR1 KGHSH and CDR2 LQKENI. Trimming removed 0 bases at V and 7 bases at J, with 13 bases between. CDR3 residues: CASSPPGQSGEQYF. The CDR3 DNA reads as TGTGCCAGCTCACCACCTGGACAGTCTGGGGAGCAGTACTTC.

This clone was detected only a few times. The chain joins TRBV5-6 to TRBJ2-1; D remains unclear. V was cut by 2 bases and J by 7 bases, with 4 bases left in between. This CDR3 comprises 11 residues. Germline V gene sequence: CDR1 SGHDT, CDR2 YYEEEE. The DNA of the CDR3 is TGTGCCAGCAGCTTCAGGAATGAGCAGTTCTTC. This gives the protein CASSFRNEQFF.